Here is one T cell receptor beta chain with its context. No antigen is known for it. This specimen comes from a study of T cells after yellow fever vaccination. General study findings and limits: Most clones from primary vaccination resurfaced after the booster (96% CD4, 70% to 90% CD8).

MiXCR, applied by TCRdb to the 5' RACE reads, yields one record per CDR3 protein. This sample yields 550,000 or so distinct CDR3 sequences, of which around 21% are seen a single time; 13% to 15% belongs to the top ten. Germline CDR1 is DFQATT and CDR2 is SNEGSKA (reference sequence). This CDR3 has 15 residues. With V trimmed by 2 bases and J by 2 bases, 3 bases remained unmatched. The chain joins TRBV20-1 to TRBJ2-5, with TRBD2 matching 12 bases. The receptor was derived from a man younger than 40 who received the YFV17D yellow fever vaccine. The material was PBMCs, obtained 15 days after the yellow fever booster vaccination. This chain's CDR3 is CSARRLAGAQETQYF. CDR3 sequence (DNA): TGCAGTGCTAGACGACTAGCGGGAGCTCAAGAGACCCAGTACTTC.